This section outlines one TCR beta chain sequence together with its context. The entry originates in a study of immune evolution from preneoplasia to lung adenocarcinoma. Germline CDR1 and CDR2: LGHNA and YNFKEQ. This CDR3 is built from 17 residues. V gave up 0 bases and J gave up 2 bases; unmatched junction bases: 9. Data came from immunoSEQ multiplex PCR; TCRdb stores just in-frame clones and leaves some out. The sample holds several thousand clones; 79% are singletons and the top ten take roughly a sixth. Sequenced sample: FFPE adjacent normal lung tissue. The V gene is TRBV4-2, the J gene TRBJ1-2; 7 bases line up with TRBD1. This clonotype originated in a person aged 65 to 79 with lung adenocarcinoma. In DNA form, the CDR3 reads TGTGCCAGCAGCCAAGATCTGAGGCAGGGGGGGAACTATGGCTACACCTTC. This translates into CASSQDLRQGGNYGYTF.